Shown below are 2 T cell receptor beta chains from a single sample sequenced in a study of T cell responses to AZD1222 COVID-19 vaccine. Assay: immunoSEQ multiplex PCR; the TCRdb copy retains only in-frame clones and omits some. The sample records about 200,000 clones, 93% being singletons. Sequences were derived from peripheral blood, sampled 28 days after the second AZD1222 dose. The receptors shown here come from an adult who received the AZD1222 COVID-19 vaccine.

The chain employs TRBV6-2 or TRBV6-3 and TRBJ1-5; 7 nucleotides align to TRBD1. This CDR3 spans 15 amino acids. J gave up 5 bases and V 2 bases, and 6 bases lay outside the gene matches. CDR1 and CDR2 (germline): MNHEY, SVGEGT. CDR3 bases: TGTGCCAGCAGTTACCTGACAGGGATCGATCAGCCCCAGCATTTT. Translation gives CASSYLTGIDQPQHF.

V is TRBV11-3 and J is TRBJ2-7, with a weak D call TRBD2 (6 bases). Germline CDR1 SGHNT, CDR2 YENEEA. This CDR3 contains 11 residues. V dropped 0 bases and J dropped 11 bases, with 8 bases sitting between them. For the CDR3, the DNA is TGTGCCAGCAGCTTAGACCCTAGCGAGTACTTC. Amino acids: CASSLDPSEYF.